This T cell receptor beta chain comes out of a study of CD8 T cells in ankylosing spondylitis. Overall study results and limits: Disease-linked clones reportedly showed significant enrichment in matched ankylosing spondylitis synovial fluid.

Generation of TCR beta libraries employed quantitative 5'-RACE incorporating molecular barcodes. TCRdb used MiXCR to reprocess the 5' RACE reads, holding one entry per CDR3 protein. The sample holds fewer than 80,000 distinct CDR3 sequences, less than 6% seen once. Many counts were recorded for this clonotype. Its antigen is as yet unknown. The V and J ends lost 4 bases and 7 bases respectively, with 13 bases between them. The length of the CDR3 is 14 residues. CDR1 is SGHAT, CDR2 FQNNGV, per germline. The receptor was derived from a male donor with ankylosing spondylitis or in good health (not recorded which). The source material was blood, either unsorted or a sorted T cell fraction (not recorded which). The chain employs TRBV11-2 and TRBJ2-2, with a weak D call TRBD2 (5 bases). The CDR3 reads CASSSPRGGGELFF. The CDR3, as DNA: TGTGCCAGCAGCTCACCCCGGGGTGGCGGGGAGCTGTTTTTT. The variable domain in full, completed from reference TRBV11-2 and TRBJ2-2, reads EAGVAQSPRYKIIEKRQSVAFWCNPISGHATLYWYQQILGQGPKLLIQFQNNGVVDDSQLPKDRFSAERLKGVDSTLKIQPAKLEDSAVYLCASSSPRGGGELFFGEGSRLTVL.